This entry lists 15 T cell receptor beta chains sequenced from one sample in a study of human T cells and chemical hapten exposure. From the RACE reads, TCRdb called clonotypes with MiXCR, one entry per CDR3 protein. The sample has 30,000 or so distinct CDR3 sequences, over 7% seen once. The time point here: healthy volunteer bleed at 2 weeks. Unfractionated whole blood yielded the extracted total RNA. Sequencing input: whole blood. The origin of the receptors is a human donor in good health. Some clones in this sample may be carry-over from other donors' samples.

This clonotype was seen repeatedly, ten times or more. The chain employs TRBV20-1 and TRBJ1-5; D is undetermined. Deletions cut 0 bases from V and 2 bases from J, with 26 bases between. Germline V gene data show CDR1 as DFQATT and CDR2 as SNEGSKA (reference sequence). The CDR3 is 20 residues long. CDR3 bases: TGCAGTGCTAGAGATCTGAACCCCTGGGAGAATAACGGGGGCAATCAGCCCCAGCATTTT. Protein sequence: CSARDLNPWENNGGNQPQHF.

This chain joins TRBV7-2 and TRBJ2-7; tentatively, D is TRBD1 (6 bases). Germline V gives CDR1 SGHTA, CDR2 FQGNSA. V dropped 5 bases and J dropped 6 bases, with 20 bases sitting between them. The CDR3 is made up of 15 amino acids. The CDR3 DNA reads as TGTGCCAGCAGCCCTTTGAGGGACACTATTGGCGAGCAGTACTTC. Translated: CASSPLRDTIGEQYF.

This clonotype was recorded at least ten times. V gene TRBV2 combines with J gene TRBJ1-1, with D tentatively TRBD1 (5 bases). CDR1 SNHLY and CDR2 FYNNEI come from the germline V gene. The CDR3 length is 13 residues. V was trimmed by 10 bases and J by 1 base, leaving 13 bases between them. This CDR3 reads CATATEPNTEAFF. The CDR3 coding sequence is TGTGCCACCGCGACAGAACCGAACACTGAAGCTTTCTTT.

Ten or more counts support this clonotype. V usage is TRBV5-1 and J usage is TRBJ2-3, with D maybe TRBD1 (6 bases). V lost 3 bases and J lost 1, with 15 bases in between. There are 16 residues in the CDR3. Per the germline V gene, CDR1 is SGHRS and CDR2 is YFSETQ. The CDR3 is CASSSTGRPCTDTQYF. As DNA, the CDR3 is TGCGCCAGCAGCTCAACAGGGAGACCCTGCACAGATACGCAGTATTTT. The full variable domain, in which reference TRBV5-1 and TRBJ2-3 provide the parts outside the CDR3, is KAGVTQTPRYLIKTRGQQVTLSCSPISGHRSVSWYQQTPGQGLQFLFEYFSETQRNKGNFPGRFSGRQFSNSRSEMNVSTLELGDSALYLCASSSTGRPCTDTQYFGPGTRLTVL.

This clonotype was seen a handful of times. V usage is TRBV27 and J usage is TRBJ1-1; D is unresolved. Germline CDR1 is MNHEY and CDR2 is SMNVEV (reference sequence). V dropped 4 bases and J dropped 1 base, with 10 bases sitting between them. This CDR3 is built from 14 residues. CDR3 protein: CASSSPLRNTEAFF. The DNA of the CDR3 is TGTGCCAGCAGTTCACCGTTAAGGAACACTGAAGCTTTCTTT.

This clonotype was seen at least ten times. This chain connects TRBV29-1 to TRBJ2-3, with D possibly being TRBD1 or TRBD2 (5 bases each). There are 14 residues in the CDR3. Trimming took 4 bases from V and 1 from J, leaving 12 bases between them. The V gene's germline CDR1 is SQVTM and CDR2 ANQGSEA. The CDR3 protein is CSVAGPFGTDTQYF. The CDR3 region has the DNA TGCAGCGTTGCGGGGCCCTTTGGCACAGATACGCAGTATTTT.

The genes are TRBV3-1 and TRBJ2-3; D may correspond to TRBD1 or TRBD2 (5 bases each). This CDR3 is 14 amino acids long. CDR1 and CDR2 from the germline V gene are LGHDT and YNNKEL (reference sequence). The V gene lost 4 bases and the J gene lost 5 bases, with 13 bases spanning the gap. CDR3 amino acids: CASSRGHREDTQYF. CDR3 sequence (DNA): TGTGCCAGCAGCCGAGGACATCGGGAAGATACGCAGTATTTT.

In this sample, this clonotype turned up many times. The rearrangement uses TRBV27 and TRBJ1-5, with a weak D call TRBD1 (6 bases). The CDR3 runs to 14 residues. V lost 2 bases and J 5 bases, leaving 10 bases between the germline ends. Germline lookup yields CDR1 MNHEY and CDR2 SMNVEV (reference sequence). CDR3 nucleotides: TGTGCCAGCAGTTTAGGCAGGGGTGATCAGCCCCAGCATTTT. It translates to CASSLGRGDQPQHF.

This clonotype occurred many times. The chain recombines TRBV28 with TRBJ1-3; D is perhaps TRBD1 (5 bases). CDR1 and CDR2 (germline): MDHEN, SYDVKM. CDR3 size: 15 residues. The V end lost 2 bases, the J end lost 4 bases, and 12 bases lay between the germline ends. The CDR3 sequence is CASSLARAYGNTIYF. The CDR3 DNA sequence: TGTGCCAGCAGTTTAGCCAGGGCGTACGGAAACACCATATATTTT.

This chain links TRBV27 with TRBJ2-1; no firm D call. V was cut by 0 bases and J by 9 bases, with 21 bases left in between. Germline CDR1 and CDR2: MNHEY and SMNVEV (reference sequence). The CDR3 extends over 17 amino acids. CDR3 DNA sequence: TGTGCCAGCAGTTTATCCCCCTTTGGGCTTGCTCGGGTTGAGCAGTTCTTC. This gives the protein CASSLSPFGLARVEQFF.

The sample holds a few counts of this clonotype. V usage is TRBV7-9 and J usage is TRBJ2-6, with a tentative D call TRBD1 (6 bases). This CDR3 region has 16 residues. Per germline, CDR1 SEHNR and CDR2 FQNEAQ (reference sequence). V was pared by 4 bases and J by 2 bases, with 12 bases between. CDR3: CASSYSDRPGANVLTF. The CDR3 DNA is TGTGCCAGCAGCTACAGTGACAGGCCTGGGGCCAACGTCCTGACTTTC.

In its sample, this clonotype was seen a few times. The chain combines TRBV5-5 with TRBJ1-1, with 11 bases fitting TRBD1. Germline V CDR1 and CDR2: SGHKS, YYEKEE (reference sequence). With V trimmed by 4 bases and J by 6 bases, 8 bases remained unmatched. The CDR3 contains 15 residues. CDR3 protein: CASSQGQGVLSEAFF. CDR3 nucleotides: TGTGCCAGCAGCCAGGGACAGGGGGTTCTTTCTGAAGCTTTCTTT.

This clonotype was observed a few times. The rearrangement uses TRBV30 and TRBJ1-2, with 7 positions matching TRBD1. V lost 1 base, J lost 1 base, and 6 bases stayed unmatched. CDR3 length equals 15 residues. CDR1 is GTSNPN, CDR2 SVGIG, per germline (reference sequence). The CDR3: CAWSGTGQDNYGYTF. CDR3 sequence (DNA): TGTGCCTGGAGTGGAACAGGACAGGATAACTATGGCTACACCTTC.

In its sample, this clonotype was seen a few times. CDR3 sequence: CSARQSGQNSGNTIYF. CDR3 DNA sequence: TGCAGTGCTAGACAGTCGGGGCAGAACTCTGGAAACACCATATATTTT. The gene calls are TRBV20-1 and TRBJ1-3; possibly TRBD1 for D (5 bases). Germline lookup yields CDR1 DFQATT and CDR2 SNEGSKA (reference sequence). This CDR3 contains 16 residues. Trimming left V 2 bases short and J 0 bases short, with 14 bases between.

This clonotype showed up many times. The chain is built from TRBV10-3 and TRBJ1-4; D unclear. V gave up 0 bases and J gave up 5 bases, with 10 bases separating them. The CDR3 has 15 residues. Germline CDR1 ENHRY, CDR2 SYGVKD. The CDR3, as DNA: TGTGCCATCAGTGAGTCGGGAGGGCCGAATGAAAAACTGTTTTTT. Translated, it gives CAISESGGPNEKLFF.